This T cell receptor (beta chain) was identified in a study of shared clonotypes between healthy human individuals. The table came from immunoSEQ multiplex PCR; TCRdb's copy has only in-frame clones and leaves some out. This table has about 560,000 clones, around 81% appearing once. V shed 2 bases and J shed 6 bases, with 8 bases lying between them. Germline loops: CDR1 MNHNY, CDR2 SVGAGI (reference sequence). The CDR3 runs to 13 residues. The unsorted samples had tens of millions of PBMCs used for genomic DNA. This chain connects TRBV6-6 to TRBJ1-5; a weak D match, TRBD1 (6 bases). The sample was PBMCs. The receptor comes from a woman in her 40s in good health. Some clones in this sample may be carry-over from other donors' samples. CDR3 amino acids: CASSYGGTQPQHF. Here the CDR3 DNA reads TGTGCCAGCAGTTACGGGGGCACTCAGCCCCAGCATTTT.